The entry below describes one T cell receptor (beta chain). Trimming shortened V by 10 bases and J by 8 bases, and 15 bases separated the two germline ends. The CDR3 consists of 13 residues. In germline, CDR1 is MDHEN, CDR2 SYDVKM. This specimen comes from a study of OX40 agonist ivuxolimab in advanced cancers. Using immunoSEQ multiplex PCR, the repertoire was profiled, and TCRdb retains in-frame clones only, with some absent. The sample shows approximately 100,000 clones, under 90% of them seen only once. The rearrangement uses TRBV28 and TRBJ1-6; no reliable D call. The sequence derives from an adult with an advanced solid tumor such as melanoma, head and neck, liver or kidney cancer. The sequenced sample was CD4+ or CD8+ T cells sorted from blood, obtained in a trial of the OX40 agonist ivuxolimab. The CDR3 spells CATRRGLDSPLHF. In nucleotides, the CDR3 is TGTGCCACTAGGCGGGGATTGGATTCACCCCTCCACTTT.